What follows are 23 T cell receptor beta chains derived from one specimen sequenced in a study of cytomegalovirus exposure and HLA in healthy donors. This PCR relied on a set of 60 Vbeta primers and 13 Jbeta primers. Method: immunoSEQ multiplex PCR; TCRdb's copy keeps in-frame clones and lacks some. The sample has more than 95,000 clones, about 70% seen once. Specimen: PBMCs. These receptors were collected from a woman in her fifties or sixties in good health and CMV-seropositive.

DNA of the CDR3: TGCGCCAGCAGCTTGGGTTTGTTCGGCGGGGCCGACACCGGGGAGCTGTTTTTT. Its translation: CASSLGLFGGADTGELFF. The V call is TRBV5-1, the J call TRBJ2-2; perhaps TRBD2 as D (6 bases). Germline values: CDR1 SGHRS, CDR2 YFSETQ. V was cut by 0 bases and J by 3 bases, with 18 bases left in between. This CDR3 has 18 amino acids.

V is TRBV9 and J is TRBJ1-2; 12 bases fit TRBD1. V lost 0 bases and J lost 1; bases outside the gene matches: 7. The CDR3 is 18 amino acids. Germline lookup yields CDR1 SGDLS and CDR2 YYNGEE. Written as DNA, the CDR3 is TGTGCCAGCAGCGTAGGGTCCGGGACAGGGGGCGTTAACTATGGCTACACCTTC. It translates to CASSVGSGTGGVNYGYTF.

J is TRBJ2-1 and V is TRBV28; D is unresolved. Trimming took 6 bases from V and 3 from J, leaving 3 bases between them. The length of the CDR3 is 11 residues. Per germline, CDR1 MDHEN and CDR2 SYDVKM. CDR3 region: CASRYYNEQFF. The CDR3, as DNA: TGTGCCAGCAGATACTACAATGAGCAGTTCTTC.

A single count supports this clone. The chain has TRBV7-9 and TRBJ2-5; perhaps TRBD1 as D (5 bases). The DNA end is more similar to TRBJ2-7, so the J call may be wrong. Germline V gives CDR1 SEHNR, CDR2 FQNEAQ (reference sequence). CDR3 length: 14 amino acids. CDR3 in amino acids: CASSLGQGSVEQYF. CDR3 DNA: TGTGCCAGCAGCTTAGGGCAGGGTTCCGTCGAGCAGTACTTC.

In its sample, this clone was seen once. This chain joins TRBV7-2 and TRBJ1-1; D perhaps matches TRBD1 (5 bases). Trimming took 1 base from V and 1 from J, leaving 10 bases between them. The V gene's germline CDR1 is SGHTA and CDR2 FQGNSA. CDR3 length equals 15 residues. This CDR3 is CASSLVGQPNTEAFF. CDR3 DNA sequence: TGTGCCAGCAGCTTAGTGGGGCAGCCGAACACTGAAGCTTTCTTT. The full variable domain, with the rest looked up from reference TRBV7-2 and TRBJ1-1, is GAGVSQSPSNKVTEKGKDVELRCDPISGHTALYWYRQSLGQGLEFLIYFQGNSAPDKSGLPSDRFSAERTGGSVSTLTIQRTQQEDSAVYLCASSLVGQPNTEAFFGQGTRLTVV.

The CDR3 DNA reads TGTGCCAGCATCCGGACAGGAACCACAGATACGCAGTATTTT. The encoded protein is CASIRTGTTDTQYF. This chain joins TRBV7-9 and TRBJ2-3, with 7 bases fitting TRBD1. This CDR3 region has 14 residues. After removal of 7 bases from V and 2 bases from J, the junction contained 6 bases not matched to a gene. Per the germline V gene, CDR1 is SEHNR and CDR2 is FQNEAQ (reference sequence).

The chain recombines TRBV4-1 with TRBJ1-2; no reliable D call. Germline-derived CDR1 and CDR2 are MGHRA and YSYEKL. V lost 4 bases and J lost 1, with 16 bases in between. CDR3 length: 16 residues. The CDR3 is CASSPIPRYINYGYTF. CDR3 sequence (DNA): TGCGCCAGCAGCCCCATCCCCAGGTACATTAACTATGGCTACACCTTC.

The chain is built from TRBV12-5 and TRBJ1-1, with D possibly TRBD1 on 6 matching bases. V lost 1 base, J lost 5 bases, and 14 bases lay in between. The germline V gene has CDR1 LGHNT and CDR2 FRNRAP. This CDR3 contains 15 residues. CDR3 DNA: TGTGCTAGTGGTTTGGGTATGGGGGCTCGGACTGAAGCTTTCTTT. This gives the protein CASGLGMGARTEAFF. Together with reference TRBV12-5 and TRBJ1-1, the CDR3 gives the full variable domain: DARVTQTPRHKVTEMGQEVTMRCQPILGHNTVFWYRQTMMQGLELLAYFRNRAPLDDSGMPKDRFSAEMPDATLATLKIQPSEPRDSAVYFCASGLGMGARTEAFFGQGTRLTVV.

This chain connects TRBV7-9 to TRBJ2-7; a weak D match, TRBD1 (6 bases). Trimming shortened V by 0 bases and J by 2 bases, and 14 bases separated the two germline ends. The CDR3 runs to 16 residues. The germline V gene has CDR1 SEHNR and CDR2 FQNEAQ (reference sequence). The CDR3 bases are TGTGCCAGCAGCTTAGCGGGCACAGGGATAGCCTACGAGCAGTACTTC. Its translation: CASSLAGTGIAYEQYF.

This chain uses TRBV11-3 with TRBJ1-1; no definite D call. Trimming removed 5 bases at V and 0 bases at J, with 10 bases between. This CDR3 region has 14 residues. The V gene's germline CDR1 is SGHNT and CDR2 YENEEA. CDR3 residues: CASSPSLMNTEAFF. The CDR3 nucleotides are TGTGCCAGCAGCCCCAGTCTTATGAACACTGAAGCTTTCTTT.

This clone was seen only a few times. The chain has TRBV6-4 and TRBJ2-3; 10 positions agree with TRBD2. The CDR3 sequence is 15 residues long. The ends lost 4 bases at V and 3 bases at J; junction bases unmatched: 4. The V gene's germline CDR1 is MRHNA and CDR2 SNTAGT. The CDR3 here is CASSALSGGTDTQYF. CDR3 bases: TGTGCCAGCAGTGCTCTTAGCGGGGGGACAGATACGCAGTATTTT.

The chain couples TRBV2 to TRBJ1-2, with D unresolved. This CDR3 is built from 12 residues. V was shortened by 4 bases and J by 8 bases, with 11 bases between the two germline ends. CDR1 and CDR2 from the germline V gene are SNHLY and FYNNEI. CDR3 coding DNA: TGTGCCAGCAGTGTTGAACAGTACGGCTACACCTTC. It is translated as CASSVEQYGYTF. The variable domain in full, completed from reference TRBV2 and TRBJ1-2, reads EPEVTQTPSHQVTQMGQEVILRCVPISNHLYFYWYRQILGQKVEFLVSFYNNEISEKSEIFDDQFSVERPDGSNFTLKIRSTKLEDSAMYFCASSVEQYGYTFGSGTRLTVV.

The V call is TRBV5-4, the J call TRBJ1-1, with TRBD1 identical over 11 bases. The CDR3 consists of 15 residues. The V gene end was trimmed by 3 bases and the J gene end by 4 bases; junction bases not matched to a gene: 5. CDR1 SGHNT and CDR2 YYREEE come from the germline V gene (reference sequence). CDR3 protein: CASSSRTGGSTEAFF. DNA for the CDR3: TGTGCCAGCAGCTCACGGACAGGGGGCTCCACTGAAGCTTTCTTT.

The chain joins TRBV10-3 to TRBJ2-5; 10 bases match TRBD2. The CDR3 loop spans 16 amino acids. J lost 5 bases, V lost 6 bases, and 12 bases had no gene match. Germline assignment: CDR1 ENHRY and CDR2 SYGVKD. The CDR3 DNA reads as TGTGCCATCAGGATAGCGGGGGGAACCTTCGGTGAGACCCAGTACTTC. Its protein product is CAIRIAGGTFGETQYF.

The J gene is TRBJ2-1, the V gene TRBV6-5, with 10 bases matching TRBD1. Trimming removed 6 bases from V and 4 bases from J; junction bases left unmatched: 6. This CDR3 comprises 15 residues. Germline lookup yields CDR1 MNHEY and CDR2 SVGAGI. CDR3 amino acids: CASSPGTGVYNEQFF. The CDR3 nucleotides read TGTGCCAGCAGCCCTGGGACAGGGGTTTACAATGAGCAGTTCTTC.

This chain joins TRBV4-2 and TRBJ2-5; TRBD2 matches at 9 bases. The CDR3 has 17 amino acids. The V gene end was trimmed by 0 bases and the J gene end by 2 bases; junction bases not matched to a gene: 7. Germline lookup yields CDR1 LGHNA and CDR2 YNFKEQ. CDR3 in DNA: TGTGCCAGCAGCCAAGATCGCGGGAGGGCTGTTCAAGAGACCCAGTACTTC. It specifies CASSQDRGRAVQETQYF.

The chain joins TRBV5-1 to TRBJ1-1, with TRBD1 matching 10 bases. The CDR3 contains 15 residues. V shed 0 bases and J 4 bases; nucleotides not matched to a gene: 3. The germline CDR1 and CDR2 sequences are SGHRS and YFSETQ. The CDR3 spells CASSLGTGGSTEAFF. Written as DNA, the CDR3 is TGCGCCAGCAGCTTGGGGACAGGGGGGAGCACTGAAGCTTTCTTT.

The chain joins TRBV5-6 to TRBJ2-7; tentative D call: TRBD2 (5 bases). CDR1 and CDR2 from the germline V gene are SGHDT and YYEEEE. Trimming cost V 2 bases and J 3 bases, with 15 bases left between them. The CDR3 is 15 residues long. DNA of the CDR3: TGTGCCAGCAGCTTAGGTGCATTAGCGAGCTACGAGCAGTACTTC. Amino acids: CASSLGALASYEQYF.

The V gene is TRBV6-1, the J gene TRBJ2-5; D possibly corresponds to TRBD2 (5 bases). V lost 7 bases, J lost 4 bases, and 16 bases lay in between. This CDR3 region has 14 residues. CDR1 and CDR2 (germline): MNHNS, SASEGT. The CDR3 here is CASTRIGGGETQYF. CDR3 nucleotides: TGTGCCAGCACCCGAATCGGCGGAGGAGAGACCCAGTACTTC.

The V call is TRBV14, the J call TRBJ2-5, with D unresolved. The CDR3 length is 12 residues. V gave up 3 bases and J gave up 6 bases, with 8 bases separating them. CDR1 and CDR2 (germline): SGHDN, FVKESK. This CDR3 reads CASSQRLQTQYF. DNA for the CDR3: TGTGCCAGCAGCCAGAGACTGCAGACCCAGTACTTC.

The chain is built from TRBV7-3 and TRBJ1-1, with D tentatively TRBD1 (5 bases). CDR3 size: 15 residues. Per the germline V gene, CDR1 is SGHTA and CDR2 is FQGTGA. The germline V and J ends were trimmed by 2 bases and 0 bases, with 10 bases remaining between them. CDR3 amino acids: CASSLDRLLNTEAFF. DNA for the CDR3: TGTGCCAGCAGCTTAGACAGACTCTTGAACACTGAAGCTTTCTTT.

This chain uses TRBV2 with TRBJ2-5; TRBD2 aligns across 9 bases. The length of the CDR3 is 15 residues. Germline CDR1 SNHLY, CDR2 FYNNEI. Germline trimming cut 2 bases from V and 5 bases from J; bases unmatched to any gene: 6. CDR3 nucleotide sequence: TGTGCCAGCAGTGAACGCGGGAGGGGAAGGGAGACCCAGTACTTC. Translated, it gives CASSERGRGRETQYF.

This clone was seen only once. CDR3 sequence: CASSPVAAWETQYF. The CDR3 DNA is TGTGCCAGCAGTCCAGTCGCGGCCTGGGAGACCCAGTACTTC. The rearrangement joins TRBV11-2 to TRBJ2-5, with no clear D. The CDR3 loop spans 14 amino acids. The V end lost 6 bases, the J end lost 5 bases, and 16 bases lay between the germline ends. The V gene's germline CDR1 is SGHAT and CDR2 FQNNGV.